This TCR beta chain was identified in a study of blood T cell repertoires in COVID-19. In germline, CDR1 is SGHDT, CDR2 YYEEEE. The CDR3 covers 18 residues. After removal of 1 base from V and 0 bases from J, the junction contained 9 bases not matched to a gene. Using immunoSEQ multiplex PCR, the repertoire was profiled, and TCRdb retains in-frame clones only, with some absent. This table has 250,000 to 300,000 clones, approximately 89% appearing once. This clonotype was obtained from a woman in her sixties with acute or convalescent COVID-19. The chain combines TRBV5-6 with TRBJ2-4; 8 nucleotides line up with TRBD1. The material sequenced was peripheral blood. CDR3 DNA sequence: TGTGCCAGCAGCTTGAGGGACAGGCCTACGATAGCCAAAAACATTCAGTACTTC. Encoded protein: CASSLRDRPTIAKNIQYF.